The 10 T cell receptor beta chains reported below all come from one sample, sequenced in a study of blood T cell repertoires in COVID-19. TCRdb keeps only in-frame clones here, not all; method: immunoSEQ multiplex PCR. The sample lists roughly 130,000 clones; about 80% were seen once. Sequencing was performed on peripheral blood. Every receptor here comes from a woman in her fifties or sixties with acute or convalescent COVID-19.

This sequence joins TRBV15 and TRBJ2-2; 10 nucleotides align to TRBD1. Germline V gene lookup returns CDR1 LNHNV and CDR2 YYDKDF (reference sequence). The junction had 9 bases not matched to a gene; V was cut back by 1 base and J by 4 bases. This CDR3 has 18 residues. The CDR3 reads CATSRVVFGQGVTGELFF. For the CDR3, the DNA is TGTGCCACCAGCAGAGTAGTTTTTGGACAGGGGGTCACCGGGGAGCTGTTTTTT.

The table lists this clone with a count of one. J is TRBJ1-6 and V is TRBV2; 7 bases map to TRBD1. From germline, CDR1 is SNHLY and CDR2 FYNNEI. This CDR3 has 13 residues. V was pared by 6 bases and J by 6 bases, with 2 bases of the junction left unmatched. CDR3 protein: CASRRQGNSPLHF. Here the CDR3 DNA reads TGTGCCAGCAGAAGACAGGGTAATTCACCCCTCCACTTT.

V gene TRBV7-9 combines with J gene TRBJ1-6; D not resolved. V dropped 5 bases and J dropped 8 bases, with 7 bases sitting between them. Germline lookup yields CDR1 SEHNR and CDR2 FQNEAQ (reference sequence). The CDR3 is 12 amino acids. The chain's CDR3 is CASSDTHSPLHF. CDR3 nucleotides: TGTGCCAGCAGCGATACTCATTCACCCCTCCACTTT.

V and J are TRBV7-8 and TRBJ2-2, with 10 bases identical to TRBD1. After removal of 5 bases from V and 5 bases from J, the junction contained 8 bases not matched to a gene. Germline loops: CDR1 SGHVS, CDR2 FQNEAQ. This CDR3 comprises 16 residues. CDR3 amino acids: CASSALTGGWTGELFF. CDR3 coding DNA: TGTGCCAGCAGCGCCCTGACAGGGGGCTGGACCGGGGAGCTGTTTTTT.

This chain connects TRBV19 to TRBJ1-2; maybe TRBD1 (6 bases). This CDR3 spans 12 amino acids. The V end was cut by 2 bases, the J end by 9 bases, with 10 bases between. The germline CDR1 and CDR2 sequences are LNHDA and SQIVND (reference sequence). The CDR3 region has the DNA TGTGCCAGTAGTATAAACAGGGCTAGCTACACCTTC. Translation: CASSINRASYTF.

The chain carries TRBV20-1 and TRBJ2-7, with 9 positions matching TRBD1. Trimming at V came to 3 bases and at J to 5 bases, leaving 8 bases not matched to a gene. The CDR3 contains 14 residues. Germline V gene data show CDR1 as DFQATT and CDR2 as SNEGSKA (reference sequence). This CDR3 reads CSASRDRVGDEQYF. CDR3 nucleotides: TGCAGTGCTAGTAGGGACAGGGTAGGTGACGAGCAGTACTTC.

The rearrangement uses TRBV5-1 and TRBJ2-5; the D gene is possibly TRBD2 (7 bases). V shed 0 bases and J shed 2 bases, with 11 bases lying between them. This CDR3 has 15 amino acids. CDR1 is SGHRS, CDR2 YFSETQ, per germline. The chain's CDR3 is CASSLDGGQQETQYF. CDR3 nucleotides: TGCGCCAGCAGCTTGGACGGGGGGCAGCAAGAGACCCAGTACTTC.

V usage is TRBV6-5 and J usage is TRBJ1-2; maybe TRBD1 (6 bases). Looked up from germline, CDR1 is MNHEY and CDR2 is SVGAGI. V gave up 6 bases and J gave up 1 base, with 9 bases separating them. The CDR3 consists of 13 residues. The CDR3 nucleotides are TGTGCCAGCAGGCAGGGGCTTAACTATGGCTACACCTTC. Amino acid sequence: CASRQGLNYGYTF.

This sequence joins TRBV18 and TRBJ2-3; weak D call: TRBD2 (5 bases). The CDR3 has 16 residues. Germline V lookup: CDR1 KGHSH, CDR2 LQKENI. The V gene lost 3 bases and the J gene lost 2 bases, with 15 bases spanning the gap. CDR3 protein: CASSPYLAEATDTQYF. CDR3 coding DNA: TGTGCCAGCTCACCGTACCTAGCCGAGGCCACAGATACGCAGTATTTT.

V gene TRBV2 combines with J gene TRBJ1-1, with no clear D. V shed 4 bases and J shed 6 bases, with 12 bases lying between them. The CDR3 has 13 amino acids. Looked up from germline, CDR1 is SNHLY and CDR2 is FYNNEI. CDR3 nucleotide sequence: TGTGCCAGCAGTGGTTCAGGCTACGCTGAAGCTTTCTTT. Translating it yields CASSGSGYAEAFF. The full variable domain, in which reference TRBV2 and TRBJ1-1 provide the parts outside the CDR3, is EPEVTQTPSHQVTQMGQEVILRCVPISNHLYFYWYRQILGQKVEFLVSFYNNEISEKSEIFDDQFSVERPDGSNFTLKIRSTKLEDSAMYFCASSGSGYAEAFFGQGTRLTVV.